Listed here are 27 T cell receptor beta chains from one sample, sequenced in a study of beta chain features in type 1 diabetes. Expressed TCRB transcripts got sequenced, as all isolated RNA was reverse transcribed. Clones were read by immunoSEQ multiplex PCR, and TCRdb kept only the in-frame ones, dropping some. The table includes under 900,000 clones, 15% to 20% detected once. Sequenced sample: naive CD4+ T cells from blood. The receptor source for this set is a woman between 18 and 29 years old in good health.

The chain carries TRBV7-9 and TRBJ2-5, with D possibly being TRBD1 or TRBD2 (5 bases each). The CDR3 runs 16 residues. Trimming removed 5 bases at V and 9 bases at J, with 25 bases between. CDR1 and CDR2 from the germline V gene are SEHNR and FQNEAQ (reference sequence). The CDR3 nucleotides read TGTGCCAGCAGCGTCTGGTCCGGGACGGAAGCTTCAGCCCAGTACTTC. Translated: CASSVWSGTEASAQYF.

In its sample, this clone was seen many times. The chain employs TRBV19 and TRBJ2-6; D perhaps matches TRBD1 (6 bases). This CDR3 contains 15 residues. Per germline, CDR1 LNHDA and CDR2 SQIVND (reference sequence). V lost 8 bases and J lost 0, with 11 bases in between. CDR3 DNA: TGTGCCAGTGGACAGAGACCCTCTGGGGCCAACGTCCTGACTTTC. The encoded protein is CASGQRPSGANVLTF.

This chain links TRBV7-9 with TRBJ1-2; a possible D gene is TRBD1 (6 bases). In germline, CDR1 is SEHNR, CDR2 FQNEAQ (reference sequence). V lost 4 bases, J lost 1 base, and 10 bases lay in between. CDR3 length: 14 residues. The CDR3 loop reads CASSSGTLNYGYTF. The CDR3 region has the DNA TGTGCCAGCAGCTCCGGGACACTTAACTATGGCTACACCTTC.

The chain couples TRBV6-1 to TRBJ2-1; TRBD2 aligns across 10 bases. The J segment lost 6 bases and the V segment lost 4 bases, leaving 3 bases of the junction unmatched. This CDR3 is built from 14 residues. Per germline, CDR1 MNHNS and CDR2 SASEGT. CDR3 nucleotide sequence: TGTGCCAGCAGTGCCGGGACTAGCGTCAATGAGCAGTTCTTC. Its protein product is CASSAGTSVNEQFF.

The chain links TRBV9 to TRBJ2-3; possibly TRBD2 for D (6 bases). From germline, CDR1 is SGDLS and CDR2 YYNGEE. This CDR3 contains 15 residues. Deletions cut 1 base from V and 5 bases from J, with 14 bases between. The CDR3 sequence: CASSVQGFGGDTQYF. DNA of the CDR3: TGTGCCAGCAGCGTACAGGGTTTCGGGGGAGATACGCAGTATTTT.

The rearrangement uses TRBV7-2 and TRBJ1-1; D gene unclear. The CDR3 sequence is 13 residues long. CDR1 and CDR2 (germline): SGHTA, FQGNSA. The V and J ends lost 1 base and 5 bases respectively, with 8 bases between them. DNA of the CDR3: TGTGCCAGCAGCTTAGTAGGTTGGACTGAAGCTTTCTTT. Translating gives CASSLVGWTEAFF. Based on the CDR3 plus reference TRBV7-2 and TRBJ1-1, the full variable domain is GAGVSQSPSNKVTEKGKDVELRCDPISGHTALYWYRQSLGQGLEFLIYFQGNSAPDKSGLPSDRFSAERTGGSVSTLTIQRTQQEDSAVYLCASSLVGWTEAFFGQGTRLTVV.

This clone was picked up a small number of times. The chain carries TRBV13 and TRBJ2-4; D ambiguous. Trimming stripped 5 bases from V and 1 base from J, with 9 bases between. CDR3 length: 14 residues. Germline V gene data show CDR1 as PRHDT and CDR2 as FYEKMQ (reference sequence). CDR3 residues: CASSNTFAKNIQYF. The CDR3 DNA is TGTGCCAGCAGCAACACTTTTGCCAAAAACATTCAGTACTTC.

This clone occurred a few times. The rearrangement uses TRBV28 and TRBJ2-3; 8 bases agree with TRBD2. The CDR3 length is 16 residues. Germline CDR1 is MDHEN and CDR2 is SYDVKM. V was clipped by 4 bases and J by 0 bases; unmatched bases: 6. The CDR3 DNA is TGTGCCAGCAGTTCATTCACTAGCGGTAGCACAGATACGCAGTATTTT. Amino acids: CASSSFTSGSTDTQYF.

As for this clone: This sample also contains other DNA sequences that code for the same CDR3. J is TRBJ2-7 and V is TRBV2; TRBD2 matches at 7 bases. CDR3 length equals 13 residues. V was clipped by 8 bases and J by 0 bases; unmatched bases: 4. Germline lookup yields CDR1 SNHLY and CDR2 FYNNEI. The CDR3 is CASSGDYSYEQYF. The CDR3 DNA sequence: TGTGCCAGCTCGGGGGACTACTCCTACGAGCAGTACTTC.

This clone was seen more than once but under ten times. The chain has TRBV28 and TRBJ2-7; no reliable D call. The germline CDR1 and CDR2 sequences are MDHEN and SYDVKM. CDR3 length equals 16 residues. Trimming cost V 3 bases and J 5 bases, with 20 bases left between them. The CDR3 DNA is TGTGCCAGCAGTTTGGCGGAAGCCAGCGCCGTTAACGAGCAGTACTTC. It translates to CASSLAEASAVNEQYF.

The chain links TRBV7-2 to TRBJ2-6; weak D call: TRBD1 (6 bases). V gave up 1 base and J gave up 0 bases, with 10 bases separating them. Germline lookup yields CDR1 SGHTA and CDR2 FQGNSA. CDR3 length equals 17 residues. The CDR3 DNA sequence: TGTGCCAGCAGCTTAGGGCGACAGGTCTCTGGGGCCAACGTCCTGACTTTC. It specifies CASSLGRQVSGANVLTF.

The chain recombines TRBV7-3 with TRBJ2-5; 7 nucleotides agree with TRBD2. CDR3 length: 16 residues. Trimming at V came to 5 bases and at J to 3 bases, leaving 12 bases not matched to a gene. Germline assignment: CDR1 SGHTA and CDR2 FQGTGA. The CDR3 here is CASSPLPGGGEETQYF. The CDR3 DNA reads TGTGCCAGCAGCCCCCTTCCCGGGGGAGGGGAAGAGACCCAGTACTTC.

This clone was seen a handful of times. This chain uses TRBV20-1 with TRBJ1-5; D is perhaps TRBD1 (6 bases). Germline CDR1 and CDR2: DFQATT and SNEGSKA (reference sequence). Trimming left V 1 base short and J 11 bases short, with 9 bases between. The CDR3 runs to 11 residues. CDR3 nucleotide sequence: TGCAGTGCTAGAGGGGGGACATCCCAGCATTTT. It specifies CSARGGTSQHF.

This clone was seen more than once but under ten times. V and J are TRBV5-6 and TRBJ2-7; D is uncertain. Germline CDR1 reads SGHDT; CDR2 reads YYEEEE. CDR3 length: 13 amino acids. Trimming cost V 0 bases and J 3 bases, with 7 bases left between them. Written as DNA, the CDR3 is TGTGCCAGCAGCTTGGGAACCGTCTACGAGCAGTACTTC. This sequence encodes CASSLGTVYEQYF. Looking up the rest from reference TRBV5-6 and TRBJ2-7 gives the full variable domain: DAGVTQSPTHLIKTRGQQVTLRCSPKSGHDTVSWYQQALGQGPQFIFQYYEEEERQRGNFPDRFSGHQFPNYSSELNVNALLLGDSALYLCASSLGTVYEQYFGPGTRLTVT.

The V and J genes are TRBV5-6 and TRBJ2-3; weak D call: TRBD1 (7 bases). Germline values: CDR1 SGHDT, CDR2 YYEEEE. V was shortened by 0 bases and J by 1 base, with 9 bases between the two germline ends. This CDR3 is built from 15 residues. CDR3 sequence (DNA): TGTGCCAGCAGCTTGGCAGGGGGGCGCACAGATACGCAGTATTTT. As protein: CASSLAGGRTDTQYF.

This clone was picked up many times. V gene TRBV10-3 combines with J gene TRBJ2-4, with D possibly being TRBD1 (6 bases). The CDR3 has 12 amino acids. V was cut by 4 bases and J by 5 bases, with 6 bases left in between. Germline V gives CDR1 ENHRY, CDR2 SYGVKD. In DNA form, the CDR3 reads TGTGCCATCAGTGGGACAGAAAACATTCAGTACTTC. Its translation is CAISGTENIQYF.

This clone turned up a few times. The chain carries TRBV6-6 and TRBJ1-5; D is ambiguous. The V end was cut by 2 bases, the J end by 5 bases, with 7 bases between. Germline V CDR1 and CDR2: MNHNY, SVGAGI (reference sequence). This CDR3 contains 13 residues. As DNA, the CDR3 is TGTGCCAGCAGTTACAGGTGGGATCAGCCCCAGCATTTT. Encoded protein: CASSYRWDQPQHF.

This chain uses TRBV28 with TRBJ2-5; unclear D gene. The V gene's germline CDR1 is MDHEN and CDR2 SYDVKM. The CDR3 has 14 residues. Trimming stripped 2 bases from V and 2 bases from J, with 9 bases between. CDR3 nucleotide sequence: TGTGCCAGCAGTTTACCGGTAAGACAAGAGACCCAGTACTTC. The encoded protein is CASSLPVRQETQYF.

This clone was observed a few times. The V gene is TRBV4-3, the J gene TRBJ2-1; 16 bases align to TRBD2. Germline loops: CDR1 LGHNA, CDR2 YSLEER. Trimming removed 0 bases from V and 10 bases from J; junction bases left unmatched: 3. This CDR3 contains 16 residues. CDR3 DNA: TGCGCCAGCAGCCAAGAAGGGACTAGCGGGAGGGGAGAGCAGTTCTTC. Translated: CASSQEGTSGRGEQFF.

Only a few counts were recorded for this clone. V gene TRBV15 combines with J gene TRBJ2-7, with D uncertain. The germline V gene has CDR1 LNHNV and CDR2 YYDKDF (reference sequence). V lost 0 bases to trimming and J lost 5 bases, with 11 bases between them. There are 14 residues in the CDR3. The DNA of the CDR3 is TGTGCCACCAGCAGAGATCTGTCGTACCACGAGCAGTACTTC. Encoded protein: CATSRDLSYHEQYF.

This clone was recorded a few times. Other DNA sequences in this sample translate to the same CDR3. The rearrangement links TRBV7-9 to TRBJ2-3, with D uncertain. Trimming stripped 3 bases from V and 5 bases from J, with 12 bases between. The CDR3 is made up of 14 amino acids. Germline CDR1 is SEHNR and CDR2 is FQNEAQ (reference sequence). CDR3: CASSLVASGDTQYF. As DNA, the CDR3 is TGTGCCAGCAGCTTGGTTGCCTCTGGAGATACGCAGTATTTT. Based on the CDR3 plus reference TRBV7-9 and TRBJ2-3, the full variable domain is DTGVSQNPRHKITKRGQNVTFRCDPISEHNRLYWYRQTLGQGPEFLTYFQNEAQLEKSRLLSDRFSAERPKGSFSTLEIQRTEQGDSAMYLCASSLVASGDTQYFGPGTRLTVL.

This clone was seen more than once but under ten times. Here the CDR3 DNA reads TGTGCCAGCAGCCTCAGGGGAGGCCCCTACGAGCAGTACTTC. Amino acid sequence: CASSLRGGPYEQYF. V is TRBV7-2 and J is TRBJ2-7; D could derive from TRBD1 or TRBD2 (6 bases each). V lost 5 bases and J lost 2, with 13 bases in between. Germline CDR1 SGHTA, CDR2 FQGNSA. The CDR3 consists of 14 residues.

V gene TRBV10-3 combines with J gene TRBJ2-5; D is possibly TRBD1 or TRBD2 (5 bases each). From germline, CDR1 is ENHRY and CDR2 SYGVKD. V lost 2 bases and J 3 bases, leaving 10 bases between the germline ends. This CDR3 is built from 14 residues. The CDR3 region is CAISEGDAKETQYF. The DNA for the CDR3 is TGTGCCATCAGTGAGGGGGACGCTAAAGAGACCCAGTACTTC.

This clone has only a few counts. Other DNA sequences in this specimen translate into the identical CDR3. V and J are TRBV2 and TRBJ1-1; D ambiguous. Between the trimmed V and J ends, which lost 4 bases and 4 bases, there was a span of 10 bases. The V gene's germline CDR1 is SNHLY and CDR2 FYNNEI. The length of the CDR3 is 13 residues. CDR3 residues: CASSVGRTTEAFF. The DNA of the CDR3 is TGTGCCAGCAGTGTTGGGAGGACCACTGAAGCTTTCTTT.

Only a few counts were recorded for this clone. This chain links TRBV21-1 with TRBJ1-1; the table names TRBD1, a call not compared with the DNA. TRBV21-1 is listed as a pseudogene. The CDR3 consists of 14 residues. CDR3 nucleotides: TGTGCCAGCAGGGGACAGGGGACGAACACTGAAGCTTTCTTT. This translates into CASRGQGTNTEAFF.

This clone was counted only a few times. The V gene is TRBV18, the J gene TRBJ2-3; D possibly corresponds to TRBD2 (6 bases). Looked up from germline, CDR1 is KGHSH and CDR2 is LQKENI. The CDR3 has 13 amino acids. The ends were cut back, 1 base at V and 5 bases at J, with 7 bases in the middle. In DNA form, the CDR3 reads TGTGCCAGCTCACCACGGACTATAGATACGCAGTATTTT. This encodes CASSPRTIDTQYF.

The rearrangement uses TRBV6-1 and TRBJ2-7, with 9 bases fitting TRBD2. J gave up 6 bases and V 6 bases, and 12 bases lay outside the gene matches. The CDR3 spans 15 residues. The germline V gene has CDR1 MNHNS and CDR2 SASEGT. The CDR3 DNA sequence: TGTGCCAGCAGGGGGACAGCTAGCGGGAAGGGCGAGCAGTACTTC. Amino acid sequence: CASRGTASGKGEQYF.